The entry below gives a single T cell receptor (beta chain) sequence along with its context. The germline V gene encodes CDR1 SGHTA and CDR2 FQGNSA. J was trimmed by 5 bases and V by 1 base; bases with no gene match: 1. CDR3 length: 14 amino acids. The data are from a study of blood T cell repertoires in COVID-19. Study information: Sources were T cells, B-cell-depleted T cells, or PBMCs; the material itself was cDNA or gDNA.

In the original processing: Researchers report that nucleated cell counts were estimated from reference gene primer amplification. Clones were sequenced by immunoSEQ multiplex PCR, and TCRdb holds only the in-frame ones, with some missing. That table gives V, J and clone size, and the DNA gave D and trimming. The sample includes approximately 50,000 clones, less than 85% of them seen just once. The sample was peripheral blood. The chain uses TRBV7-2 and TRBJ2-1, with TRBD2 matching 8 bases. This TCR came from a man between 70 and 80 years old with active COVID-19. This CDR3 reads CASSLVGLDNEQFF. The CDR3 region has the DNA TGTGCCAGCAGCTTAGTGGGACTAGACAATGAGCAGTTCTTC.